Each of the 28 T cell receptor beta chains below was sequenced from the same sample in a study of cytomegalovirus exposure and HLA in healthy donors. 60 Vbeta and 13 Jbeta primers were used in PCR. Sequenced by immunoSEQ multiplex PCR; TCRdb stores in-frame clones only, minus some. Among 100,000 to 150,000 clones listed, 74% were seen once. Sequencing was performed on PBMCs. These receptors were obtained from a man in his forties or fifties in good health and CMV-seropositive.

This clone was observed once. The genes are TRBV7-2 and TRBJ2-7; TRBD2 agrees at 8 bases. CDR1 and CDR2 (germline): SGHTA, FQGNSA. The CDR3 spans 13 residues. Losses at the gene ends were 10 bases for V and 2 bases for J; bases not matched to a gene: 7. CDR3 residues: CATSGGRPYEQYF. The CDR3 DNA is TGTGCCACCTCGGGGGGGCGTCCCTACGAGCAGTACTTC. The variable domain in full, with the rest retrieved from reference TRBV7-2 and TRBJ2-7, is GAGVSQSPSNKVTEKGKDVELRCDPISGHTALYWYRQSLGQGLEFLIYFQGNSAPDKSGLPSDRFSAERTGGSVSTLTIQRTQQEDSAVYLCATSGGRPYEQYFGPGTRLTVT.

The chain has TRBV5-6 and TRBJ1-4, with TRBD1 matching 8 bases. The CDR3 totals 15 residues. Trimming cost V 3 bases and J 6 bases; bases outside gene matches: 7. CDR1 SGHDT and CDR2 YYEEEE come from the germline V gene. The CDR3 nucleotides read TGTGCCAGCAGCTCCTATGGGACAGGTCATGAAAAACTGTTTTTT. Amino acids: CASSSYGTGHEKLFF.

The chain combines TRBV12-1 with TRBJ1-2; the D call of TRBD1 is as the table states it, not checked on the DNA. TRBV12-1 is a documented pseudogene. This CDR3 comprises 13 residues. The CDR3 spells CASSGGQWEIYTF. CDR3 nucleotides: TGTGCCAGCAGCGGGGGACAGTGGGAGATCTACACCTTC.

This clone was seen a single time. This chain connects TRBV7-9 to TRBJ1-1, with 7 bases identical to TRBD1. The CDR3 contains 15 residues. Looked up from germline, CDR1 is SEHNR and CDR2 is FQNEAQ (reference sequence). V lost 5 bases and J lost 3; bases outside the gene matches: 9. The CDR3 loop is CASSAKTGSYTEAFF. CDR3 bases: TGTGCCAGCAGCGCTAAGACAGGGTCGTACACTGAAGCTTTCTTT.

The table lists this clone with a count of one. This chain connects TRBV7-3 to TRBJ1-1, with unresolved D. The CDR3 spans 17 residues. Trimming took off 1 base at V and 0 bases at J, with 15 bases between the two ends. From germline, CDR1 is SGHTA and CDR2 FQGTGA. The CDR3 sequence is CASSLRLTGNMNTEAFF. The CDR3 DNA follows: TGTGCCAGCAGCTTAAGGTTAACGGGGAACATGAACACTGAAGCTTTCTTT. The whole variable domain, filled in from reference TRBV7-3 and TRBJ1-1, reads GAGVSQTPSNKVTEKGKYVELRCDPISGHTALYWYRQSLGQGPEFLIYFQGTGAADDSGLPNDRFFAVRPEGSVSTLKIQRTERGDSAVYLCASSLRLTGNMNTEAFFGQGTRLTVV.

The table lists this clone with a few counts. The V call is TRBV5-1, the J call TRBJ2-2; 10 bases line up with TRBD2. J gave up 6 bases and V 0 bases, and 2 bases lay outside the gene matches. The V gene's germline CDR1 is SGHRS and CDR2 YFSETQ. The CDR3 runs to 15 residues. DNA of the CDR3: TGCGCCAGCAGCTTGGCCAGCGGGAGGGCCGGGGAGCTGTTTTTT. This translates into CASSLASGRAGELFF.

The CDR3: CASSLARLAGEQFF. The CDR3 DNA reads TGTGCCAGCAGCTTAGCCCGACTAGCGGGGGAGCAGTTCTTC. This sequence joins TRBV11-3 and TRBJ2-1; 11 nucleotides match TRBD2. V lost 1 base to trimming and J lost 10 bases; unmatched junction nucleotides: 3. The CDR3 contains 14 residues. CDR1 is SGHNT, CDR2 YENEEA, per germline.

This clone turned up a few times. CDR3 DNA: TGTGCCAGCAGTTACGGAGCGGGAGGGGATACGCAGTATTTT. Protein product: CASSYGAGGDTQYF. The V gene is TRBV6-5, the J gene TRBJ2-3; 10 bases are a match to TRBD2. With V trimmed by 2 bases and J by 6 bases, 2 bases remained unmatched. Germline V gives CDR1 MNHEY, CDR2 SVGAGI. The CDR3 has 14 amino acids.

The genes are TRBV4-1 and TRBJ2-7; 11 bases align to TRBD2. After removal of 4 bases from V and 1 base from J, the junction contained 3 bases not matched to a gene. CDR3 size: 15 residues. CDR1 MGHRA and CDR2 YSYEKL come from the germline V gene. CDR3 in amino acids: CASSPRLAGSYEQYF. In DNA, the CDR3 is TGCGCCAGCAGCCCCCGACTAGCGGGGTCCTACGAGCAGTACTTC.

The sample holds one count of this clone. The J gene is TRBJ2-5, the V gene TRBV6-5, with 8 bases aligning to TRBD1. The trim removed 6 bases at V and 5 bases at J, leaving 11 bases unmatched. Germline CDR1 is MNHEY and CDR2 is SVGAGI. The CDR3 runs to 15 residues. As DNA, the CDR3 is TGTGCCAGCAGACTCGGACAGGGTGGTAAGGAGACCCAGTACTTC. This sequence encodes CASRLGQGGKETQYF.

The chain is built from TRBV27 and TRBJ1-4; 7 positions agree with TRBD1. CDR1 and CDR2 (germline): MNHEY, SMNVEV (reference sequence). The CDR3 covers 17 residues. Unmatched junction bases numbered 13, after V lost 5 bases and J lost 4 bases. Written as DNA, the CDR3 is TGTGCCAGCAGTACCATCACCCGCCGGGACAGTAATGAAAAACTGTTTTTT. Protein product: CASSTITRRDSNEKLFF.

The rearrangement links TRBV30 to TRBJ1-5; TRBD1 is a possible D gene (5 bases). Germline lookup yields CDR1 GTSNPN and CDR2 SVGIG (reference sequence). V was trimmed by 5 bases and J by 5 bases, leaving 10 bases between them. The length of the CDR3 is 12 residues. In DNA form, the CDR3 reads TGTGCCTGGGGGGCGGGGGATCAGCCCCAGCATTTT. Its protein is CAWGAGDQPQHF.

V usage is TRBV7-2 and J usage is TRBJ2-7, with D perhaps TRBD1 (6 bases). The CDR3 spans 12 residues. The V gene's germline CDR1 is SGHTA and CDR2 FQGNSA. V was cut by 5 bases and J by 7 bases, with 12 bases left in between. CDR3 sequence reads: CASSHKGGEQYF. The CDR3 region has the DNA TGTGCCAGCAGCCACAAAGGGGGAGAGCAGTACTTC. The whole variable domain, filled in from reference TRBV7-2 and TRBJ2-7, reads GAGVSQSPSNKVTEKGKDVELRCDPISGHTALYWYRQSLGQGLEFLIYFQGNSAPDKSGLPSDRFSAERTGGSVSTLTIQRTQQEDSAVYLCASSHKGGEQYFGPGTRLTVT.

This clone was counted between two and nine times. The CDR3, as DNA: TGTGCCAGCACTCGGACTGGGGAGGGCAATGAGCAGTTCTTC. Translating gives CASTRTGEGNEQFF. J is TRBJ2-1 and V is TRBV6-1, with 7 bases lining up with TRBD2. V was clipped by 7 bases and J by 6 bases; unmatched bases: 9. The CDR3 spans 14 residues. CDR1 is MNHNS, CDR2 SASEGT, per germline.

This clone turned up a few times. This chain uses TRBV28 with TRBJ1-5, with D unclear. The CDR3 runs 12 residues. Trimming removed 2 bases from V and 4 bases from J, with 3 bases in between. Per the germline V gene, CDR1 is MDHEN and CDR2 is SYDVKM. DNA of the CDR3: TGTGCCAGCAGTTTAGAGAATCAGCCCCAGCATTTT. This translates into CASSLENQPQHF.

This clone was detected only a few times. The chain joins TRBV7-8 to TRBJ2-1; the match to TRBD2 covers 7 bases. The CDR3 sequence is 16 residues long. Trimming cost V 1 base and J 5 bases; bases outside gene matches: 8. Germline loops: CDR1 SGHVS, CDR2 FQNEAQ. CDR3 sequence reads: CASSLEPSGTNNEQFF. CDR3 bases: TGTGCCAGCAGCTTAGAACCTAGCGGAACCAACAATGAGCAGTTCTTC.

The CDR3 reads CASSLAEGDGYTF. The CDR3 DNA is TGCGCCAGCAGCTTGGCCGAAGGGGATGGCTACACCTTC. The chain uses TRBV5-1 and TRBJ1-2, with D perhaps matching TRBD1 (5 bases). The germline V gene encodes CDR1 SGHRS and CDR2 YFSETQ. CDR3 length equals 13 residues. With 0 bases removed from V and 6 bases from J, the gap between germline ends came to 9 bases.

The CDR3, as DNA: TGTGCCAGTAGTACCCGACTAGCGGGGGGGCTCGGGGAGCTGTTTTTT. It codes for CASSTRLAGGLGELFF. J is TRBJ2-2 and V is TRBV19; 14 positions agree with TRBD2. The length of the CDR3 is 16 residues. Unmatched junction bases numbered 5, after V lost 4 bases and J lost 7 bases. Germline CDR1 LNHDA, CDR2 SQIVND (reference sequence). The complete variable domain, with remaining parts taken from reference TRBV19 and TRBJ2-2, reads DGGITQSPKYLFRKEGQNVTLSCEQNLNHDAMYWYRQDPGQGLRLIYYSQIVNDFQKGDIAEGYSVSREKKESFPLTVTSAQKNPTAFYLCASSTRLAGGLGELFFGEGSRLTVL.

The CDR3 DNA follows: TGTGCCAGCAGCAAAACCGGGACAGGGGCCTCTGGGGCCAACGTCCTGACTTTC. It codes for CASSKTGTGASGANVLTF. The chain couples TRBV7-2 to TRBJ2-6, with TRBD1 matching over 10 bases. The CDR3 length is 18 residues. Germline V gene lookup returns CDR1 SGHTA and CDR2 FQGNSA. V shed 5 bases, J shed 0 bases, and the junction held 7 bases outside the gene matches.

The sample holds a few counts of this clone. This chain uses TRBV5-5 with TRBJ2-7, with a tentative D call TRBD2 (6 bases). CDR1 is SGHKS, CDR2 YYEKEE, per germline (reference sequence). The CDR3 consists of 14 residues. V lost 3 bases and J lost 4, with 14 bases in between. CDR3 bases: TGTGCCAGCAGCTGGGCACTAGCTCGGTACGAGCAGTACTTC. This translates into CASSWALARYEQYF.

The chain joins TRBV11-2 to TRBJ2-1, with 12 bases that match TRBD2. This CDR3 contains 20 residues. Germline V gives CDR1 SGHAT, CDR2 FQNNGV. After removal of 0 bases from V and 3 bases from J, the junction contained 12 bases not matched to a gene. The CDR3 spells CASSLEPGLAGGPLYNEQFF. In DNA, the CDR3 is TGTGCCAGCAGCTTAGAGCCAGGGCTAGCGGGAGGGCCCCTCTACAATGAGCAGTTCTTC.

The V and J genes are TRBV19 and TRBJ2-5; D perhaps matches TRBD1 (6 bases). Germline-derived CDR1 and CDR2 are LNHDA and SQIVND (reference sequence). CDR3 length: 13 amino acids. Trimming took 5 bases from V and 2 from J, leaving 9 bases between them. The DNA for the CDR3 is TGTGCCAGTAGTGGGGACATACAAGAGACCCAGTACTTC. Its protein product is CASSGDIQETQYF.

The chain carries TRBV29-1 and TRBJ2-7, with 9 bases lining up with TRBD1. Per germline, CDR1 SQVTM and CDR2 ANQGSEA. J gave up 4 bases and V 4 bases, and 5 bases lay outside the gene matches. The CDR3 is 13 amino acids. The CDR3: CSVAGTGNYEQYF. CDR3 nucleotide sequence: TGCAGCGTTGCGGGGACAGGGAATTACGAGCAGTACTTC.

The chain combines TRBV5-8 with TRBJ1-2; D remains ambiguous. CDR1 is SGHTS and CDR2 is YDEGEE in the germline V gene. V was pared by 0 bases and J by 4 bases, with 16 bases between. This CDR3 is 16 amino acids long. CDR3 in DNA: TGTGCCAGCAGCTTGGATTCCGGTTCCCTTGGCTATGGCTACACCTTC. Amino acids: CASSLDSGSLGYGYTF.

The chain uses TRBV30 and TRBJ1-4; no definite D call. V gave up 1 base and J gave up 6 bases, with 6 bases separating them. Germline V lookup: CDR1 GTSNPN, CDR2 SVGIG (reference sequence). The CDR3 runs to 12 residues. DNA of the CDR3: TGTGCCTGGAGTGCGGGGTATGAAAAACTGTTTTTT. Amino acids: CAWSAGYEKLFF.

V usage is TRBV7-8 and J usage is TRBJ1-6; D is uncertain. Trimming took 2 bases from V and 8 from J, leaving 10 bases between them. CDR3 length equals 14 residues. In germline, CDR1 is SGHVS, CDR2 FQNEAQ. This CDR3 reads CASSLREQYSPLHF. The CDR3 DNA follows: TGTGCCAGCAGCTTACGGGAACAATATTCACCCCTCCACTTT.

This clone appeared once. The V gene is TRBV10-2, the J gene TRBJ2-7, with 8 bases matching TRBD2. Germline assignment: CDR1 WSHSY and CDR2 SAAADI. This CDR3 is 15 amino acids long. J lost 0 bases, V lost 6 bases, and 7 bases had no gene match. CDR3 residues: CASRSSGGPSYEQYF. The DNA of the CDR3 is TGCGCCAGCAGATCCAGCGGGGGACCCTCCTACGAGCAGTACTTC.

In DNA, the CDR3 is TGTGCCAGCAGTTTACCAGGGACCTACGAGCAGTACTTC. Translating it yields CASSLPGTYEQYF. The rearrangement links TRBV28 to TRBJ2-7; possibly TRBD1 for D (5 bases). The CDR3 has 13 amino acids. Germline loops: CDR1 MDHEN, CDR2 SYDVKM. The V end was cut by 2 bases, the J end by 2 bases, with 7 bases between.